The 10 T cell receptor beta chains listed next were all sequenced from one sample in a study of blood T cells in healthy people across ages (dated by TCRdb to between 2015 and 2017). The library was built by means of 5' RACE. Sequencing relied on an Illumina HiSeq 2500. A second about 7 to 11 cycle PCR used a sample-barcoded 5' primer and a J-beta primer mix. TCRdb handled the public reads itself, with Q25 trimming in fastp and clone calling in MiXCR, and kept productive beta chains. All rows with the same CDR3 protein become a single entry with the most common DNA and genes. Within this sample are hundreds of thousands of distinct CDR3 sequences, with 48% of them counted one time only. Of the sample, around 15% falls within the top ten clones. What was sequenced was blood. These receptors were obtained from a man aged 30 to 39 in good health.

In this sample, this clonotype turned up a few times. The V call is TRBV3-1, the J call TRBJ2-1; D unresolved. The germline V gene has CDR1 LGHDT and CDR2 YNNKEL (reference sequence). The CDR3 runs to 15 residues. The V and J ends lost 1 base and 0 bases respectively, with 7 bases between them. This chain's CDR3 is CASSQGAVSYNEQFF. The CDR3 coding sequence is TGTGCCAGCAGCCAAGGGGCGGTCTCCTACAATGAGCAGTTCTTC.

The rearrangement uses TRBV12-3 or TRBV12-4 and TRBJ2-1; D is undetermined. Trimming shortened V by 5 bases and J by 0 bases, and 11 bases separated the two germline ends. The CDR3 covers 15 residues. The CDR3 loop reads CASSPRADSYNEQFF. In nucleotides, the CDR3 is TGTGCCAGCAGTCCAAGGGCTGACTCCTACAATGAGCAGTTCTTC.

The chain carries TRBV20-1 and TRBJ1-2; 8 bases align to TRBD1. Germline loops: CDR1 DFQATT, CDR2 SNEGSKA (reference sequence). CDR3 length equals 13 residues. J gave up 4 bases and V 2 bases, and 3 bases lay outside the gene matches. CDR3 region: CSARQGAVYGYTF. In DNA, the CDR3 is TGCAGTGCTAGACAGGGGGCTGTCTATGGCTACACCTTC.

This chain connects TRBV21-1 to TRBJ2-3; TRBD1 reflects the table's D call only, with no check against the DNA. TRBV21-1 counts as a pseudogene. This CDR3 is built from 18 residues. The CDR3 bases are TGTGCCAGCAGCAAGCGGGGGCGGGGGGGTTCTAGCACAGATACGCAGTATTTT. It encodes CASSKRGRGGSSTDTQYF.

The genes are TRBV10-3 and TRBJ2-1, with 8 bases identical to TRBD2. This CDR3 has 17 residues. Germline CDR1 reads ENHRY; CDR2 reads SYGVKD. V trimming: 0 bases; J trimming: 4 bases; junction bases outside the gene matches: 8. CDR3 amino acids: CAISESDVSGAYNEQFF. The DNA of the CDR3 is TGTGCCATCAGTGAGTCCGATGTTAGCGGGGCTTACAATGAGCAGTTCTTC.

The CDR3, as DNA: TGTGCCAGCAGCGGAACAGGCTTATCCCATGAAAAACTGTTTTTT. This sequence encodes CASSGTGLSHEKLFF. This chain links TRBV9 with TRBJ1-4, with D possibly being TRBD1 (5 bases). Germline-derived CDR1 and CDR2 are SGDLS and YYNGEE. V was cut by 3 bases and J by 6 bases, with 15 bases left in between. The CDR3 loop spans 15 amino acids.

This clonotype was seen only a few times. The chain couples TRBV28 to TRBJ2-4; 15 nucleotides match TRBD2. CDR1 MDHEN and CDR2 SYDVKM come from the germline V gene. Germline trimming cut 6 bases from V and 8 bases from J; bases unmatched to any gene: 11. This CDR3 comprises 17 residues. The CDR3 loop is CASRHRTSGGAQDIQYF. In DNA form, the CDR3 reads TGTGCCAGCAGACATCGGACTAGCGGGGGGGCGCAGGACATTCAGTACTTC.

This clonotype has more than one count but fewer than ten. V and J are TRBV4-1 and TRBJ2-5; D possibly corresponds to TRBD2 (5 bases). The V end was cut by 0 bases, the J end by 3 bases, with 11 bases between. The CDR3 consists of 15 residues. The germline CDR1 and CDR2 sequences are MGHRA and YSYEKL. The CDR3 region is CASSQDLQREETQYF. The CDR3 region has the DNA TGCGCCAGCAGCCAAGATCTACAGAGGGAAGAGACCCAGTACTTC.

Concerning this clonotype: The junction departs from germline at one end; a sequencing error may be responsible. This chain links TRBV6-6 with TRBJ2-7; D not certain. Germline CDR1 is MNHNY and CDR2 is SVGAGI (reference sequence). The CDR3 covers 12 residues. CDR3 coding DNA: TGTCCCAGCAGTTACGAAGGGAACGAGCAGTACTTC. This encodes CPSSYEGNEQYF.

This chain links TRBV7-2 with TRBJ2-1; D possibly corresponds to TRBD1 (5 bases). V was cut by 6 bases and J by 9 bases, with 15 bases left in between. The CDR3 totals 13 residues. Germline values: CDR1 SGHTA, CDR2 FQGNSA. The CDR3: CASSLLQAGEQFF. CDR3 DNA sequence: TGTGCCAGCAGTCTGCTACAGGCAGGTGAGCAGTTCTTC. Filled out from reference TRBV7-2 and TRBJ2-1, the complete variable domain reads GAGVSQSPSNKVTEKGKDVELRCDPISGHTALYWYRQSLGQGLEFLIYFQGNSAPDKSGLPSDRFSAERTGGSVSTLTIQRTQQEDSAVYLCASSLLQAGEQFFGPGTRLTVL.